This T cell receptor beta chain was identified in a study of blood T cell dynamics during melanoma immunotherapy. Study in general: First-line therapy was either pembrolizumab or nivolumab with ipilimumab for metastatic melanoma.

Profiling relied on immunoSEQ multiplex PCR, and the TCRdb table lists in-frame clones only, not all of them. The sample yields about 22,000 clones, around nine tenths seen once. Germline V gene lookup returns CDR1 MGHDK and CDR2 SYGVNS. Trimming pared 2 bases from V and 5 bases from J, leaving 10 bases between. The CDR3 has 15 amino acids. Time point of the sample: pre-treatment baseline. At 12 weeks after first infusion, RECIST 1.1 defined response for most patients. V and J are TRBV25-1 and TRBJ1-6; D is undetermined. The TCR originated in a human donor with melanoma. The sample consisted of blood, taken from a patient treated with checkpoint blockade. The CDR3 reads CASSEGSRNNSPLHF. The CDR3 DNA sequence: TGTGCCAGCAGTGAAGGCAGTAGGAATAATTCACCCCTCCACTTT. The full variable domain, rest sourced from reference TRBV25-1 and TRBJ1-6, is EADIYQTPRYLVIGTGKKITLECSQTMGHDKMYWYQQDPGMELHLIHYSYGVNSTEKGDLSSESTVSRIRTEHFPLTLESARPSHTSQYLCASSEGSRNNSPLHFGNGTRLTVT.